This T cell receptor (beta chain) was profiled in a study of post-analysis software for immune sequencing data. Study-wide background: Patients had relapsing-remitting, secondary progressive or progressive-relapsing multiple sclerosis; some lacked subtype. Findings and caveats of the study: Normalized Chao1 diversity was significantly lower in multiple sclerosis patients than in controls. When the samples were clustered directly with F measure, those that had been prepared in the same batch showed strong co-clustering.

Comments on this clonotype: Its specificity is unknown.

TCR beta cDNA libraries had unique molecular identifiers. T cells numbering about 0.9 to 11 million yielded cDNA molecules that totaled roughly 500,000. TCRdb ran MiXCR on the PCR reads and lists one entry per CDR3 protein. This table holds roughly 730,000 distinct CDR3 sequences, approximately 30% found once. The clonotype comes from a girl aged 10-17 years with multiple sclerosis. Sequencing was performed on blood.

The CDR3 loop is CAIADGPYEQYF. Written as DNA, the CDR3 is TGTGCCATCGCGGACGGCCCCTACGAGCAGTACTTC. The rearrangement uses TRBV10-3 and TRBJ2-7, with D uncertain. Germline V gives CDR1 ENHRY, CDR2 SYGVKD. Trimming shortened V by 8 bases and J by 2 bases, and 10 bases separated the two germline ends. The CDR3 loop spans 12 amino acids.